This TCR beta chain was captured in a study of shared clonotypes between healthy human individuals. About the research overall: Researchers assigned three CD4 naive, three CD4 memory, two CD8 naive and one CD8 memory plate to each donor.

Samples underwent the assay at deep level. Original handling: Filtering differed for immunoSEQ, which gave only junction sequences without quality scores. TCRdb keeps only in-frame clones here, not all; method: immunoSEQ multiplex PCR. For V, J and clone size, that table is used; D and trimming come from the DNA. The table records over 2,000,000 clones, 90% to 95% of them present only once. There are 14 residues in the CDR3. V was trimmed by 6 bases and J by 3 bases, leaving 15 bases between them. Germline V gives CDR1 SNHLY, CDR2 FYNNEI. The naive CD8 fraction comprised CD45RO-negative cells positively selected for CCR7 and excluded terminally differentiated effector memory CD45RA+ cells. For this clone: The antigen is not known.

The study's findings and limits: About 5% was the fraction of naive CD4 clonotypes found shared across a few donors.

The sequence was obtained from a man aged 18 to 29 in good health. Some clones in this sample may be carry-over from other donors' samples. The rearrangement uses TRBV2 and TRBJ2-7; the D gene is possibly TRBD2 (6 bases). Sequencing input: naive CD8+ T cells from PBMCs. The CDR3 region is CASRIMSGYYEQYF. CDR3 DNA: TGTGCCAGCAGGATCATGAGCGGGTACTACGAGCAGTACTTC.